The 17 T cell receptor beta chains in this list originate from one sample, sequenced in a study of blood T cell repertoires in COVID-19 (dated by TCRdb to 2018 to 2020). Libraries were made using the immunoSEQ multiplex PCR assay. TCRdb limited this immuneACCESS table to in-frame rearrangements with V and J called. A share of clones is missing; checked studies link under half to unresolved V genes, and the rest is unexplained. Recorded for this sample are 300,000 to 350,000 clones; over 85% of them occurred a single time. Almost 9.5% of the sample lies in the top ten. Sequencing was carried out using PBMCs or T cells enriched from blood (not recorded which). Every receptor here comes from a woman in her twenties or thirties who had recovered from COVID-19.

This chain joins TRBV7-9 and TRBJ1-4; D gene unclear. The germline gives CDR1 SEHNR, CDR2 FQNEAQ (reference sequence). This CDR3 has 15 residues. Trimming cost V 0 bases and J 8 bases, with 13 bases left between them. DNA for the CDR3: TGTGCCAGCAGCTTAGCATCACTCGGGGTAGAAAAACTGTTTTTT. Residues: CASSLASLGVEKLFF.

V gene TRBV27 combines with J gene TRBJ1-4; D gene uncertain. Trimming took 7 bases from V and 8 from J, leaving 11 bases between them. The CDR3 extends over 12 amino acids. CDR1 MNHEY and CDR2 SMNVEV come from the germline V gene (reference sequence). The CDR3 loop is CASTQRGEKLFF. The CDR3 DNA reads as TGTGCCAGCACTCAGCGAGGCGAAAAACTGTTTTTT.

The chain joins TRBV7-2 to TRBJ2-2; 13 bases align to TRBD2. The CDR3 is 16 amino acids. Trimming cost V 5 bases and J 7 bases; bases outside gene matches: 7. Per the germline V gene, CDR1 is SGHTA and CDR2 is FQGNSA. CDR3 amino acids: CASSAGTSGMGGELFF. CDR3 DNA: TGTGCCAGCAGCGCCGGGACTAGCGGGATGGGCGGGGAGCTGTTTTTT.

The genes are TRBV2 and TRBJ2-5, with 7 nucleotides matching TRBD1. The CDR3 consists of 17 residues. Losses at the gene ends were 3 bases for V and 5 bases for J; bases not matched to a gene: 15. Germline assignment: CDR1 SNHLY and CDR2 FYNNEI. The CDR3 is CASSEMITGDGEETQYF. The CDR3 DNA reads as TGTGCCAGCAGTGAGATGATTACAGGGGATGGCGAGGAGACCCAGTACTTC.

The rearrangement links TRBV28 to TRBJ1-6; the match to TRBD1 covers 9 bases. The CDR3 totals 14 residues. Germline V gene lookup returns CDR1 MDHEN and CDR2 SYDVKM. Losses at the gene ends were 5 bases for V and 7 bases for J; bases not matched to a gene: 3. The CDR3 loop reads CASSNRGLNSPLHF. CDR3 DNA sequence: TGTGCCAGCAGTAACAGGGGGCTCAATTCACCCCTCCACTTT.

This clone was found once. Here the CDR3 reads CASSPGTYEQYF. The CDR3 DNA sequence: TGTGCCAGCAGTCCAGGGACCTACGAGCAGTACTTC. This rearrangement joins TRBV27 to TRBJ2-7; weak D call: TRBD1 (5 bases). Germline CDR1 MNHEY, CDR2 SMNVEV (reference sequence). This CDR3 has 12 residues. With 5 bases removed from V and 2 bases from J, the gap between germline ends came to 7 bases.

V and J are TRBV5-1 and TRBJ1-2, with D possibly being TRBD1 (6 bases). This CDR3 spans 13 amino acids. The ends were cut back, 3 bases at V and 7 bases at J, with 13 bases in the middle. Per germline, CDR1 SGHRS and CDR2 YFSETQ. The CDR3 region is CASSSQGRLGYTF. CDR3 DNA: TGCGCCAGCAGCTCACAGGGCCGGCTTGGCTACACCTTC.

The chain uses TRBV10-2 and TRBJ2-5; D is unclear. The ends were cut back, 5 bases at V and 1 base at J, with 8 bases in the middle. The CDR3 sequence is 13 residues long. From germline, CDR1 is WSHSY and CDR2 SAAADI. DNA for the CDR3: TGCGCCAGCAGTTCCGGGTTCCAAGAGACCCAGTACTTC. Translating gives CASSSGFQETQYF.

The CDR3 DNA reads TGTGCCAGCAGCGGACAGGCTGCGAACACCGGGGAGCTGTTTTTT. Its translation is CASSGQAANTGELFF. The chain is built from TRBV7-9 and TRBJ2-2; 7 bases agree with TRBD1. Looked up from germline, CDR1 is SEHNR and CDR2 is FQNEAQ (reference sequence). The length of the CDR3 is 15 residues. The junction had 3 bases not matched to a gene; V was cut back by 5 bases and J by 0 bases.

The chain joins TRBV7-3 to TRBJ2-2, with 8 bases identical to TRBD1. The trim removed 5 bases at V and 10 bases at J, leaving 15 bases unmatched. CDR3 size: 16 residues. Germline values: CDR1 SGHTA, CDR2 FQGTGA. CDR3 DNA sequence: TGTGCCAGCAGCCGATCCGGGACAGGAGGGTATGAGGAGCTGTTTTTT. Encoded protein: CASSRSGTGGYEELFF.

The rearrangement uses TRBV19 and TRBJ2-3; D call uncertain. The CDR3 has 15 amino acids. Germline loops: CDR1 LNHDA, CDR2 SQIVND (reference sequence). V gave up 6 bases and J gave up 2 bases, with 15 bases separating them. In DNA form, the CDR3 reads TGTGCCAGTAGCCCAGTTGGTAGACTCACAGATACGCAGTATTTT. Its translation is CASSPVGRLTDTQYF.

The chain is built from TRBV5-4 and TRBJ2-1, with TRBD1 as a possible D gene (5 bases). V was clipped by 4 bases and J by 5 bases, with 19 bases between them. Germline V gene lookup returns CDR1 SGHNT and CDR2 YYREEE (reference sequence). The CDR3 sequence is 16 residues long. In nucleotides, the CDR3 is TGTGCCAGCAGCCTGATGGGGCTAGGTCGTGACAATGAGCAGTTCTTC. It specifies CASSLMGLGRDNEQFF.

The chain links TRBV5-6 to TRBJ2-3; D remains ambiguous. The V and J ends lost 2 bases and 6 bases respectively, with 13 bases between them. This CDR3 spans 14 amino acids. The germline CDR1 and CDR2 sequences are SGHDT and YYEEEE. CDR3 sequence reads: CASSFLVSPDTQYF. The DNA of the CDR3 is TGTGCCAGCAGCTTTTTAGTATCCCCGGATACGCAGTATTTT.

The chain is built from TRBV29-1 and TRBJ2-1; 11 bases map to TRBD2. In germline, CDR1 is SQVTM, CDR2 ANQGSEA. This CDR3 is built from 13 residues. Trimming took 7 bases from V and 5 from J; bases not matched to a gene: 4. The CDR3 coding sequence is TGCAGCGCGGGGACTAGCGGAAACAATGAGCAGTTCTTC. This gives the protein CSAGTSGNNEQFF.

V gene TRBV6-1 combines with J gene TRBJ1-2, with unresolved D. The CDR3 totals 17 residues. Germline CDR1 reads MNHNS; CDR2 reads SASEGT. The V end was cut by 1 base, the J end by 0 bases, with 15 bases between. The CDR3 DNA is TGTGCCAGCAGTGAAGGCCCTCTCCTTGGAGCTAACTATGGCTACACCTTC. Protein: CASSEGPLLGANYGYTF.

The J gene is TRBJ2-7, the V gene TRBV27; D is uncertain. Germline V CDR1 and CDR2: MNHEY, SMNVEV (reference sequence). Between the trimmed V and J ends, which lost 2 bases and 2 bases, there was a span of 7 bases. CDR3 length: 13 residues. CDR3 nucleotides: TGTGCCAGCAGTTTAACCTCTACCTACGAGCAGTACTTC. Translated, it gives CASSLTSTYEQYF.

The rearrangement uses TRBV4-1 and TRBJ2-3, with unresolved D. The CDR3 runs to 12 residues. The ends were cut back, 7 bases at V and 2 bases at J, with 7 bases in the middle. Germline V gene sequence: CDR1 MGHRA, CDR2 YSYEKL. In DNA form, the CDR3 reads TGCGCCAGCACGGGTTACACAGATACGCAGTATTTT. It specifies CASTGYTDTQYF.